The sequence of this TCR beta chain was determined in a study of T-cell reconstitution after alpha-beta-depleted transplantation in children. Unique molecular identifiers were incorporated when the TCRbeta library was constructed. TCRdb used MiXCR to reprocess the PCR reads, holding one entry per CDR3 protein. The repertoire has around 360,000 distinct CDR3 sequences, 10% of them found once; the top ten carry around 2.5%. CDR1 and CDR2 from the germline V gene are DFQATT and SNEGSKA (reference sequence). The CDR3 sequence is 14 residues long. V trimming: 5 bases; J trimming: 1 base; junction bases outside the gene matches: 3.

This material consisted of PBMCs from the stem cell graft donor, taken from the stem cell graft. The V and J genes are TRBV20-1 and TRBJ2-5, with 11 nucleotides matching TRBD2. This receptor was taken from a human donor who donated a stem cell graft to a child with acute lymphoblastic leukemia. CDR3 sequence (DNA): TGCAGTGCTTACGGGACTAGCGGCCAAGAGACCCAGTACTTC. This translates into CSAYGTSGQETQYF.